This T cell receptor beta chain was sequenced for a study of T-cell memory formation after mild COVID-19. Constant-segment primers served in 5'RACE that generated TCR alpha and TCR beta cDNA libraries bearing sample barcodes and UMIs. TCRdb reprocessed the 5' RACE reads with MiXCR, giving one entry per CDR3 protein. The repertoire holds under 450,000 distinct CDR3 sequences, with 20% to 25% as singletons. Sequenced input: PBMCs or a T cell subset sorted from them (not recorded which). The clonotype originates from a man younger than 30 who had mild COVID-19 (a few samples of this study predate the infection). Cell type and time point are not known.

CDR3 residues: CASSLAQTIGTEAFF. For the CDR3, the DNA is TGCGCCAGCAGCTTGGCACAGACAATCGGCACTGAAGCTTTCTTT. The chain combines TRBV5-1 with TRBJ1-1; D is undetermined. V was shortened by 0 bases and J by 4 bases, with 13 bases between the two germline ends. CDR3 length: 15 amino acids. Germline values: CDR1 SGHRS, CDR2 YFSETQ.